This T cell receptor (beta chain) is drawn from a study of T-cell reconstitution after alpha-beta-depleted transplantation in children. V was clipped by 2 bases and J by 5 bases, with 10 bases between them. The germline V gene has CDR1 SGHTA and CDR2 FQGTGA. The CDR3 is 13 amino acids. As it was prepared, the TCRbeta library received unique molecular identifiers. TCRdb re-derived calls from the PCR reads in MiXCR, one entry per CDR3 protein. Of 250,000 or so distinct CDR3 sequences listed, roughly 8.2% are singletons. This clonotype has just one count. A much more abundant neighbour one base away suggests this may be a read error.

The sequencing used PBMCs, mostly from graft donor cells, collected 180 days after TCRalphabeta/CD19-depleted stem cell transplant. The chain combines TRBV7-3 with TRBJ2-7, with a tentative D call TRBD1 (6 bases). This sequence was found in a male patient younger than 18 who had a stem cell transplant for acute lymphoblastic leukemia, so the T cells may come from the graft donor. This CDR3 is CASSLRSGDEQYF. The CDR3 DNA follows: TGTGCCAGCAGCTTACGGTCAGGGGACGAGCAGTACTTC.